Presented here are 27 T cell receptor beta chains from one specimen sequenced in a study of T cells after yellow fever vaccination. TCRdb processed the 5' RACE reads anew with MiXCR; each CDR3 protein has one entry. Here the sample spans 120,000 or so distinct CDR3 sequences, about 15% being singletons. The sequencing here drew on CD8+ T cells sorted from PBMCs, taken 5 days after the yellow fever booster vaccination. The receptors stem from a man younger than 35 who received the YFV17D yellow fever vaccine.

This clonotype came up a few times. This sequence joins TRBV7-9 and TRBJ2-1; maybe TRBD1 (5 bases). Trimming left V 5 bases short and J 10 bases short, with 12 bases between. The CDR3 covers 12 residues. CDR1 SEHNR and CDR2 FQNEAQ come from the germline V gene (reference sequence). DNA of the CDR3: TGTGCCAGCAGCCCCCCCCGGACAGAGCAGTTCTTC. It codes for CASSPPRTEQFF.

The chain links TRBV4-2 to TRBJ2-1, with D uncertain. V lost 2 bases and J lost 7, with 9 bases in between. Germline-derived CDR1 and CDR2 are LGHNA and YNFKEQ. The CDR3 contains 13 residues. The CDR3 coding sequence is TGTGCCAGCAGCCAACGAGACCGGAATGAGCAGTTCTTC. It translates to CASSQRDRNEQFF.

This clonotype was seen ten or more times. This sequence joins TRBV19 and TRBJ2-1; possible D gene TRBD1, 5 bases. This CDR3 comprises 12 residues. The V end was cut by 2 bases, the J end by 6 bases, with 5 bases between. CDR1 is LNHDA, CDR2 SQIVND, per germline (reference sequence). The chain's CDR3 is CASSIQGNEQFF. CDR3 sequence (DNA): TGTGCCAGTAGTATACAGGGCAATGAGCAGTTCTTC. The complete variable domain, with remaining parts taken from reference TRBV19 and TRBJ2-1, reads DGGITQSPKYLFRKEGQNVTLSCEQNLNHDAMYWYRQDPGQGLRLIYYSQIVNDFQKGDIAEGYSVSREKKESFPLTVTSAQKNPTAFYLCASSIQGNEQFFGPGTRLTVL.

This clonotype was recorded a few times. J is TRBJ1-3 and V is TRBV15; a possible D gene is TRBD1 (5 bases). CDR1 LNHNV and CDR2 YYDKDF come from the germline V gene (reference sequence). This CDR3 comprises 17 residues. Trimming took off 5 bases at V and 0 bases at J, with 17 bases between the two ends. CDR3 coding DNA: TGTGCCACCAGCTCTTCGACAGCCACAATCTCTGGAAACACCATATATTTT. Its translation is CATSSSTATISGNTIYF.

This clonotype was found a few times. The chain uses TRBV7-9 and TRBJ2-7; 7 positions agree with TRBD2. Germline loops: CDR1 SEHNR, CDR2 FQNEAQ (reference sequence). The J segment lost 8 bases and the V segment lost 1 base, leaving 14 bases of the junction unmatched. The CDR3 spans 16 residues. CDR3 sequence (DNA): TGTGCCAGCAGCTTAGACGAGCGGGGTCTAGCTTGGAAGCAGTACTTC. Translated, it gives CASSLDERGLAWKQYF.

This clonotype was seen a single time. V and J are TRBV28 and TRBJ2-7; 10 nucleotides agree with TRBD2. J lost 3 bases, V lost 5 bases, and 4 bases had no gene match. Germline V CDR1 and CDR2: MDHEN, SYDVKM. This CDR3 is built from 14 residues. CDR3 DNA sequence: TGTGCCAGCAGTAAGGCTAGCGGGGGCTACGAGCAGTACGTC. Its translation is CASSKASGGYEQYV.

This clonotype was found a few times. The chain joins TRBV6-2 or TRBV6-3 to TRBJ2-7; TRBD2 aligns across 7 bases. This CDR3 spans 12 amino acids. Trimming removed 6 bases from V and 6 bases from J; junction bases left unmatched: 5. The V gene's germline CDR1 is MNHEY and CDR2 SVGEGT. The CDR3 bases are TGTGCCAGCAGAAAGGGAGGGAGCGAGCAGTACTTC. Its translation is CASRKGGSEQYF.

The chain carries TRBV24-1 and TRBJ2-3, with D perhaps assigned TRBD1 or TRBD2 (5 bases each). From germline, CDR1 is KGHDR and CDR2 SFDVKD. The V and J ends lost 5 bases and 6 bases respectively, with 20 bases between them. This CDR3 spans 16 amino acids. The chain's CDR3 is CATSGPGPGLVDTQYF. CDR3 in DNA: TGTGCCACCAGTGGCCCCGGCCCGGGGCTAGTGGATACGCAGTATTTT.

In this sample, this clonotype turned up a few times. The rearrangement joins TRBV12-3 or TRBV12-4 to TRBJ2-3; 10 bases are a match to TRBD1. The V segment lost 7 bases and the J segment 4 bases; nucleotides outside the gene matches: 5. This CDR3 comprises 14 residues. CDR3 amino acids: CASTPGTGADTQYF. The CDR3, as DNA: TGTGCCAGCACTCCCGGGACAGGGGCAGATACGCAGTATTTT.

This clonotype was found a few times. The chain joins TRBV5-4 to TRBJ2-3, with TRBD2 identical over 9 bases. The CDR3 is 21 residues long. J was trimmed by 2 bases and V by 1 base; bases with no gene match: 20. Germline-derived CDR1 and CDR2 are SGHNT and YYREEE (reference sequence). CDR3 DNA sequence: TGTGCCAGCAGCTTGTCAGTGGTGCTTGGGCGGGGGGGCCGGGTCACAGATACGCAGTATTTT. Translated, it gives CASSLSVVLGRGGRVTDTQYF.

This clonotype has a count of ten or more. V and J are TRBV7-2 and TRBJ2-4, with D tentatively TRBD1 or TRBD2 (7 bases each). Germline V gene data show CDR1 as SGHTA and CDR2 as FQGNSA. Trimming pared 5 bases from V and 9 bases from J, leaving 20 bases between. The CDR3 sequence is 15 residues long. CDR3 residues: CASSPMGRGGSIQYF. CDR3 DNA sequence: TGTGCCAGCAGCCCGATGGGCAGGGGGGGGAGCATTCAGTACTTC.

This clonotype was detected only a few times. The chain carries TRBV20-1 and TRBJ2-3; 9 nucleotides agree with TRBD2. Germline V lookup: CDR1 DFQATT, CDR2 SNEGSKA (reference sequence). The junction had 11 bases not matched to a gene; V was cut back by 2 bases and J by 2 bases. This CDR3 comprises 17 residues. DNA of the CDR3: TGCAGTGCTAGAACCAACAGCGGGGGGCCAGACACAGATACGCAGTATTTT. It codes for CSARTNSGGPDTDTQYF.

The chain has TRBV7-9 and TRBJ1-2; 8 bases agree with TRBD1. In germline, CDR1 is SEHNR, CDR2 FQNEAQ (reference sequence). CDR3 length equals 16 residues. Trimming took 7 bases from V and 4 from J; bases not matched to a gene: 14. CDR3 sequence reads: CASTPPNRGGFYGYTF. The CDR3 DNA follows: TGTGCCAGCACCCCGCCTAACAGGGGGGGTTTCTATGGCTACACCTTC.

This clonotype was observed a few times. The rearrangement links TRBV10-3 to TRBJ2-3; TRBD2 matches at 12 bases. With V trimmed by 3 bases and J by 2 bases, 3 bases remained unmatched. The CDR3 contains 16 residues. Germline V gives CDR1 ENHRY, CDR2 SYGVKD. CDR3 bases: TGTGCCATCAGTGACGGACTAGCGGGGCACACAGATACGCAGTATTTT. Translation gives CAISDGLAGHTDTQYF.

This clonotype was seen more than once but under ten times. The chain joins TRBV19 to TRBJ1-1, with 8 bases matching TRBD1. J gave up 6 bases and V 3 bases, and 9 bases lay outside the gene matches. This CDR3 is built from 15 residues. Germline-derived CDR1 and CDR2 are LNHDA and SQIVND (reference sequence). CDR3 sequence (DNA): TGTGCCAGTAGTATCTCAGGGGGCGGTCTTGCTGAAGCTTTCTTT. Its protein product is CASSISGGGLAEAFF.

This clonotype was seen a few times. The rearrangement links TRBV12-3 or TRBV12-4 to TRBJ2-7; D perhaps matches TRBD1 (6 bases). Trimming shortened V by 5 bases and J by 2 bases, and 16 bases separated the two germline ends. This CDR3 is built from 15 residues. The CDR3: CASSRGPTGAYEQYF. For the CDR3, the DNA is TGTGCCAGCAGTCGGGGACCGACAGGCGCCTACGAGCAGTACTTC.

V is TRBV6-5 and J is TRBJ1-5; D not resolved. The CDR3 length is 16 residues. CDR1 and CDR2 (germline): MNHEY, SVGAGI. Trimming cost V 0 bases and J 2 bases, with 11 bases left between them. CDR3 in amino acids: CASSYSTPGGNQPQHF. For the CDR3, the DNA is TGTGCCAGCAGTTACTCCACTCCCGGGGGCAATCAGCCCCAGCATTTT.

The CDR3 coding sequence is TGTGCCAGTAGTATACAGGGGGCGTATACTGAAGCTTTCTTT. It translates to CASSIQGAYTEAFF. The genes are TRBV19 and TRBJ1-1; 8 bases match TRBD1. Germline trimming cut 2 bases from V and 5 bases from J; bases unmatched to any gene: 4. CDR1 is LNHDA, CDR2 SQIVND, per germline (reference sequence). CDR3 length: 14 residues.

This clonotype appeared a few times. This sequence joins TRBV7-2 and TRBJ2-1; 10 bases are a match to TRBD1. The trim removed 3 bases at V and 8 bases at J, leaving 7 bases unmatched. The CDR3 length is 15 residues. Looked up from germline, CDR1 is SGHTA and CDR2 is FQGNSA. As DNA, the CDR3 is TGTGCCAGCAGCTTCCGGGACAGGGGAGTCGATGAGCAGTTCTTC. Its protein is CASSFRDRGVDEQFF.

The rearrangement joins TRBV6-6 to TRBJ2-2; D remains ambiguous. Germline CDR1 is MNHNY and CDR2 is SVGAGI (reference sequence). Trimming left V 3 bases short and J 7 bases short, with 6 bases between. There are 12 residues in the CDR3. The CDR3 is CASSYNIGELFF. Written as DNA, the CDR3 is TGTGCCAGCAGTTATAATATCGGGGAGCTGTTTTTT.

The rearrangement joins TRBV4-3 to TRBJ2-5; 9 positions agree with TRBD2. This CDR3 is built from 14 residues. Losses at the gene ends were 4 bases for V and 4 bases for J; bases not matched to a gene: 4. Germline CDR1 and CDR2: LGHNA and YSLEER. The CDR3 DNA follows: TGCGCCAGCAGCCCAGGCGGGAGGGGAGAGACCCAGTACTTC. This sequence encodes CASSPGGRGETQYF.

This clonotype was detected many times. The chain employs TRBV7-8 and TRBJ2-5; the D call may be TRBD1 or TRBD2 (6 bases each). The CDR3 is 15 amino acids. Trimming cost V 4 bases and J 1 base, with 13 bases left between them. The germline CDR1 and CDR2 sequences are SGHVS and FQNEAQ. The chain's CDR3 is CASSWGAGRQETQYF. CDR3 DNA sequence: TGTGCCAGCAGCTGGGGGGCGGGGCGCCAAGAGACCCAGTACTTC.

V gene TRBV29-1 combines with J gene TRBJ1-1; 8 bases map to TRBD1. This CDR3 contains 12 residues. V gave up 8 bases and J gave up 8 bases; unmatched junction bases: 10. The germline V gene encodes CDR1 SQVTM and CDR2 ANQGSEA. CDR3 protein: CSFFTGQAEAFF. The CDR3 nucleotides read TGCAGCTTTTTTACGGGACAGGCGGAAGCTTTCTTT. The variable domain in full, with the rest retrieved from reference TRBV29-1 and TRBJ1-1, is SAVISQKPSRDICQRGTSLTIQCQVDSQVTMMFWYRQQPGQSLTLIATANQGSEATYESGFVIDKFPISRPNLTFSTLTVSNMSPEDSSIYLCSFFTGQAEAFFGQGTRLTVV.

The genes are TRBV19 and TRBJ1-5; 8 bases are shared with TRBD1. CDR3 length: 15 amino acids. Germline V gene sequence: CDR1 LNHDA, CDR2 SQIVND (reference sequence). The trim removed 5 bases at V and 6 bases at J, leaving 9 bases unmatched. The DNA for the CDR3 is TGTGCCAGTAGTTTGATTTCAGGGGGCATTCAGCCCCAGCATTTT. This codes for CASSLISGGIQPQHF. Based on the CDR3 plus reference TRBV19 and TRBJ1-5, the full variable domain is DGGITQSPKYLFRKEGQNVTLSCEQNLNHDAMYWYRQDPGQGLRLIYYSQIVNDFQKGDIAEGYSVSREKKESFPLTVTSAQKNPTAFYLCASSLISGGIQPQHFGDGTRLSIL.

The chain couples TRBV5-1 to TRBJ2-1; 10 nucleotides line up with TRBD2. Per the germline V gene, CDR1 is SGHRS and CDR2 is YFSETQ. The CDR3 is made up of 16 amino acids. V trimming: 1 base; J trimming: 4 bases; junction bases outside the gene matches: 5. The CDR3 bases are TGCGCCAGCAGCTTGACCCTAGCGGGGGTTTACAATGAGCAGTTCTTC. It translates to CASSLTLAGVYNEQFF. The complete variable domain, with remaining parts taken from reference TRBV5-1 and TRBJ2-1, reads KAGVTQTPRYLIKTRGQQVTLSCSPISGHRSVSWYQQTPGQGLQFLFEYFSETQRNKGNFPGRFSGRQFSNSRSEMNVSTLELGDSALYLCASSLTLAGVYNEQFFGPGTRLTVL.

This clonotype was counted ten times or more. The rearrangement joins TRBV29-1 to TRBJ2-7; D unclear. Germline CDR1 and CDR2: SQVTM and ANQGSEA. CDR3 length: 13 amino acids. V lost 1 base to trimming and J lost 6 bases, with 13 bases between them. The CDR3 sequence is CSVEVPTWGEQYF. The CDR3 DNA follows: TGCAGCGTTGAAGTTCCCACTTGGGGCGAGCAGTACTTC.

The sample holds many counts of this clonotype. The CDR3 loop reads CSARDEVIKGETQYF. The CDR3, as DNA: TGCAGTGCTAGAGATGAGGTCATCAAAGGGGAGACCCAGTACTTC. V usage is TRBV20-1 and J usage is TRBJ2-5; D remains unclear. This CDR3 spans 15 amino acids. V gave up 0 bases and J gave up 5 bases, with 16 bases separating them. The germline CDR1 and CDR2 sequences are DFQATT and SNEGSKA (reference sequence).